This T cell receptor (beta chain) stems from a study of regulatory T cells in long-lasting Graves disease. General study points: TRBV28, TRBJ1-2 and TRBJ2-5 emerged as the favored segments in persistent disease.

V dropped 6 bases and J dropped 0 bases, with 21 bases sitting between them. Germline-derived CDR1 and CDR2 are DFQATT and SNEGSKA (reference sequence). This CDR3 spans 16 amino acids. Notes on this clonotype: As yet, its antigen is unknown. With a much larger clone just one base away, this may be a read error.

Time point defined: newly diagnosed GD, antithyroid drugs for less than 3 months. There was RNA extracted from PBMCs, and the TCR library was made from it. Libraries of TCR beta came from iRepertoire HTBI primers plus Arm-PCR of CDR3 regions. TCRdb re-analysed the multiplex PCR reads in MiXCR, keeping a single row per CDR3 protein. The profile shows about 380,000 distinct CDR3 sequences, roughly a sixth of them singletons. This sequence originates from a female donor with Graves disease. The chain has TRBV20-1 and TRBJ2-7, with D unresolved. The material sequenced was peripheral blood mononuclear cells (PBMCs), taken at new diagnosis, from a patient treated with antithyroid drugs. DNA of the CDR3: TGCAGTGCCCTTCCCTTACCAGAGGATTTCTCCTACGAGCAGTACTTC. This sequence encodes CSALPLPEDFSYEQYF.